These 28 T cell receptor beta chains originate from one sample sequenced in a study of shared clonotypes between healthy human individuals. Here immunoSEQ multiplex PCR was the method, and the copy in TCRdb shows in-frame clones only, minus some. The sample carries over 700,000 clones, 55% to 80% recorded once. Sequencing input: memory CD4+ T cells sorted from blood. Subset reported: CD45RA-negative fraction. The origin of the receptors is a woman under 40 in good health.

The chain is built from TRBV7-9 and TRBJ1-4; 11 nucleotides line up with TRBD1. The CDR3 is 17 amino acids. Germline V gene data show CDR1 as SEHNR and CDR2 as FQNEAQ (reference sequence). The junction had 5 bases not matched to a gene; V was cut back by 5 bases and J by 0 bases. This CDR3 is CASSDRGQGATNEKLFF. The CDR3 DNA follows: TGTGCCAGCAGCGACAGGGGACAGGGGGCAACTAATGAAAAACTGTTTTTT.

This clone was detected many times. CDR3 protein: CASTLGGANYGYTF. CDR3 DNA: TGTGCCAGCACACTGGGGGGAGCTAACTATGGCTACACCTTC. J is TRBJ1-2 and V is TRBV5-4, with D perhaps TRBD1 (5 bases). The CDR3 consists of 14 residues. The germline gives CDR1 SGHNT, CDR2 YYREEE (reference sequence). V lost 6 bases to trimming and J lost 0 bases, with 12 bases between them.

The CDR3 coding sequence is TGCGCCAGCAGCCGGATCGGTCAGGGCCCCTACGAGCAGTACTTC. This encodes CASSRIGQGPYEQYF. The V and J genes are TRBV5-1 and TRBJ2-5; tentative D call: TRBD1 (5 bases). The DNA end favors TRBJ2-7, so the J call may be wrong. Germline V gene lookup returns CDR1 SGHRS and CDR2 YFSETQ. This CDR3 is 15 amino acids long.

The chain is built from TRBV2 and TRBJ2-3; D gene ambiguous. Between the trimmed V and J ends, which lost 4 bases and 13 bases, there was a span of 18 bases. CDR3 length equals 13 residues. Germline CDR1 and CDR2: SNHLY and FYNNEI. The DNA for the CDR3 is TGTGCCAGCAGTGTTACCGGCAGTCAAATGGAGTATTTT. It yields the protein CASSVTGSQMEYF.

This sequence joins TRBV27 and TRBJ2-1; tentatively, D is TRBD1 (5 bases). Germline CDR1 is MNHEY and CDR2 is SMNVEV (reference sequence). CDR3 size: 12 residues. V was cut by 5 bases and J by 7 bases, with 9 bases left in between. In nucleotides, the CDR3 is TGTGCCAGCAGTACCTACAGGAATGAGCAGTTCTTC. Protein product: CASSTYRNEQFF.

The chain combines TRBV7-2 with TRBJ2-3; 8 nucleotides agree with TRBD2. The CDR3 runs to 16 residues. Germline trimming cut 1 base from V and 7 bases from J; bases unmatched to any gene: 10. Germline values: CDR1 SGHTA, CDR2 FQGNSA. The CDR3 sequence: CASSLGVVAGSYTQYF. CDR3 coding DNA: TGTGCCAGCAGCTTAGGAGTGGTAGCGGGGTCATATACGCAGTATTTT. Combining the CDR3 with reference TRBV7-2 and TRBJ2-3 gives the whole variable domain GAGVSQSPSNKVTEKGKDVELRCDPISGHTALYWYRQSLGQGLEFLIYFQGNSAPDKSGLPSDRFSAERTGGSVSTLTIQRTQQEDSAVYLCASSLGVVAGSYTQYFGPGTRLTVL.

This sequence joins TRBV7-2 and TRBJ2-5; TRBD1 is a possible D gene (5 bases). The V end was cut by 3 bases, the J end by 1 base, with 9 bases between. Germline V gives CDR1 SGHTA, CDR2 FQGNSA. CDR3 length: 14 amino acids. CDR3: CASSFQGFQETQYF. For the CDR3, the DNA is TGTGCCAGCAGCTTCCAGGGCTTCCAAGAGACCCAGTACTTC. The variable domain in full, with the rest retrieved from reference TRBV7-2 and TRBJ2-5, is GAGVSQSPSNKVTEKGKDVELRCDPISGHTALYWYRQSLGQGLEFLIYFQGNSAPDKSGLPSDRFSAERTGGSVSTLTIQRTQQEDSAVYLCASSFQGFQETQYFGPGTRLLVL.

The V and J genes are TRBV5-1 and TRBJ2-5, with D perhaps TRBD2 (5 bases). V was trimmed by 4 bases and J by 5 bases, leaving 21 bases between them. The germline V gene encodes CDR1 SGHRS and CDR2 YFSETQ. The CDR3 runs 16 residues. The CDR3 DNA reads TGCGCCAGCAGCCCAGGAGCGGTCCCTGGGGTGGAGACCCAGTACTTC. Residues: CASSPGAVPGVETQYF.

This clone has only one observation. The chain has TRBV6-6 and TRBJ1-4; D not resolved. CDR3 length: 14 residues. The germline V gene encodes CDR1 MNHNY and CDR2 SVGAGI (reference sequence). The V end was cut by 6 bases, the J end by 4 bases, with 12 bases between. The DNA of the CDR3 is TGTGCCAGCAGCAGGCAGGACCTTAATGAAAAACTGTTTTTT. It yields the protein CASSRQDLNEKLFF.

Only a few counts were recorded for this clone. The DNA for the CDR3 is TGTGCCAGCAGCTCCCAGCGCTACGAGCAGTACTTC. It translates to CASSSQRYEQYF. This chain joins TRBV11-2 and TRBJ2-7; no definite D call. Germline lookup yields CDR1 SGHAT and CDR2 FQNNGV. The CDR3 totals 12 residues. The V end was cut by 4 bases, the J end by 3 bases, with 7 bases between.

The gene calls are TRBV27 and TRBJ1-2; possible D gene TRBD1, 6 bases. This CDR3 has 19 residues. Per the germline V gene, CDR1 is MNHEY and CDR2 is SMNVEV (reference sequence). Deletions cut 7 bases from V and 6 bases from J, with 33 bases between. This CDR3 reads CASNSRAGTPIPKLDGYTF. The CDR3 DNA follows: TGTGCCAGCAACTCTAGGGCAGGGACACCAATCCCGAAGTTAGATGGCTACACCTTC.

The V and J genes are TRBV29-1 and TRBJ1-3; no reliable D call. This CDR3 is 12 amino acids long. From germline, CDR1 is SQVTM and CDR2 ANQGSEA. V lost 7 bases, J lost 2 bases, and 9 bases lay in between. CDR3 amino acids: CSGANTGNTIYF. The CDR3 DNA sequence: TGCAGCGGAGCTAATACTGGAAACACCATATATTTT.

The chain employs TRBV2 and TRBJ2-2; possibly TRBD2 for D (6 bases). Germline assignment: CDR1 SNHLY and CDR2 FYNNEI. Trimming pared 3 bases from V and 5 bases from J, leaving 13 bases between. This CDR3 is built from 15 residues. This CDR3 is CASSEAGRRTGELFF. The DNA for the CDR3 is TGTGCCAGCAGTGAGGCCGGGAGACGGACCGGGGAGCTGTTTTTT.

This sequence joins TRBV7-6 and TRBJ2-1; D unclear. Trimming stripped 1 base from V and 1 base from J, with 14 bases between. Germline loops: CDR1 SGHVS, CDR2 FNYEAQ. The CDR3 has 17 residues. This CDR3 reads CASSLVPGGQSYNEQFF. DNA for the CDR3: TGTGCCAGCAGCTTAGTCCCTGGCGGCCAATCCTACAATGAGCAGTTCTTC.

In regard to this clone: In the same sample, other DNA sequences code for this CDR3. The V gene is TRBV5-1, the J gene TRBJ2-5; D might be TRBD2 (5 bases). This CDR3 spans 14 amino acids. The V end was cut by 0 bases, the J end by 1 base, with 7 bases between. From germline, CDR1 is SGHRS and CDR2 YFSETQ. The CDR3 DNA is TGCGCCAGCAGCTTGGGAGGGTCCCAAGAGACCCAGTACTTC. The encoded protein is CASSLGGSQETQYF.

This rearrangement joins TRBV27 to TRBJ1-5; the D gene is possibly TRBD1 (5 bases). The CDR3 runs to 15 residues. Trimming removed 5 bases at V and 5 bases at J, with 16 bases between. Germline CDR1 is MNHEY and CDR2 is SMNVEV (reference sequence). The CDR3: CASSAGGTTYQPQHF. The CDR3, as DNA: TGTGCCAGCAGTGCCGGGGGAACAACTTATCAGCCCCAGCATTTT.

The CDR3: CASSSQDRVSFF. CDR3 nucleotides: TGTGCCAGCAGCTCCCAGGACAGGGTATCGTTCTTC. This sequence joins TRBV5-4 and TRBJ2-1; 8 nucleotides agree with TRBD1. With 3 bases clipped from V and 15 bases from J, the junction kept 8 bases outside the gene matches. The CDR3 spans 12 residues. Germline V CDR1 and CDR2: SGHNT, YYREEE (reference sequence).

The chain uses TRBV9 and TRBJ2-3; D might be TRBD1 (6 bases). V shed 3 bases and J shed 0 bases, with 11 bases lying between them. Germline CDR1 SGDLS, CDR2 YYNGEE. The CDR3 is made up of 15 amino acids. The DNA of the CDR3 is TGTGCCAGCAGCGCCGGACAGTTGAGCACAGATACGCAGTATTTT. It specifies CASSAGQLSTDTQYF.

The rearrangement uses TRBV19 and TRBJ2-2; 9 nucleotides agree with TRBD1. Germline assignment: CDR1 LNHDA and CDR2 SQIVND (reference sequence). Unmatched junction bases numbered 6, after V lost 3 bases and J lost 10 bases. The CDR3 is made up of 14 amino acids. DNA of the CDR3: TGTGCCAGTAGTATGAACAGGGGGCTCACGGAGCTGTTTTTT. It specifies CASSMNRGLTELFF.

This clone has more than one count but fewer than ten. The V gene is TRBV6-1, the J gene TRBJ2-2; D possibly matches TRBD1 or TRBD2 (5 bases each). CDR1 and CDR2 from the germline V gene are MNHNS and SASEGT. The V gene lost 4 bases and the J gene lost 1 base, with 10 bases spanning the gap. This CDR3 region has 15 residues. The CDR3 DNA reads TGTGCCAGCAGTGCGGGACGCGTGAACACCGGGGAGCTGTTTTTT. Its translation: CASSAGRVNTGELFF.

With regard to this clone: Distinct nucleotide sequences in the sample also encode this CDR3. V usage is TRBV2 and J usage is TRBJ2-5; the D is unclear. CDR3 size: 13 residues. Germline V gene lookup returns CDR1 SNHLY and CDR2 FYNNEI. Trimming pared 4 bases from V and 1 base from J, leaving 7 bases between. The CDR3 DNA is TGTGCCAGCAGTGGGCAGACCCAAGAGACCCAGTACTTC. It translates to CASSGQTQETQYF.

The chain has TRBV10-3 and TRBJ2-3; D uncertain. With 10 bases removed from V and 6 bases from J, the gap between germline ends came to 11 bases. Germline CDR1 reads ENHRY; CDR2 reads SYGVKD. The CDR3 loop spans 11 amino acids. The CDR3: CATANGDTQYF. The CDR3 DNA reads TGTGCCACCGCCAATGGGGATACGCAGTATTTT.

The chain couples TRBV30 to TRBJ1-5; a weak D match, TRBD1 (5 bases). Germline V CDR1 and CDR2: GTSNPN, SVGIG (reference sequence). This CDR3 has 16 amino acids. Trimming took off 0 bases at V and 0 bases at J, with 12 bases between the two ends. CDR3 amino acids: CAWSVGQGGSNQPQHF. DNA for the CDR3: TGTGCCTGGAGTGTGGGGCAGGGAGGTAGCAATCAGCCCCAGCATTTT. The full variable domain, completed using reference TRBV30 and TRBJ1-5, is SQTIHQWPATLVQPVGSPLSLECTVEGTSNPNLYWYRQAAGRGLQLLFYSVGIGQISSEVPQNLSASRPQDRQFILSSKKLLLSDSGFYLCAWSVGQGGSNQPQHFGDGTRLSIL.

This chain links TRBV18 with TRBJ2-5; no clear D. V was shortened by 6 bases and J by 5 bases, with 19 bases between the two germline ends. CDR3 length: 15 residues. Germline V gene data show CDR1 as KGHSH and CDR2 as LQKENI. The CDR3 sequence is CASSMMIGSSETQYF. The CDR3 DNA follows: TGTGCCAGCTCCATGATGATTGGTTCAAGTGAGACCCAGTACTTC.

The chain employs TRBV18 and TRBJ1-3; D call uncertain. Germline V lookup: CDR1 KGHSH, CDR2 LQKENI. CDR3 length: 15 residues. V dropped 3 bases and J dropped 9 bases, with 18 bases sitting between them. The DNA for the CDR3 is TGTGCCAGCTCACCCGCCGGGGAGGGAGATTTCACCATATATTTT. Its protein is CASSPAGEGDFTIYF.

To note about this clone: Other nucleotide sequences from this sample produce the same CDR3. This chain joins TRBV18 and TRBJ2-3, with no clear D. The CDR3 covers 13 residues. V was pared by 2 bases and J by 0 bases, with 3 bases between. CDR1 KGHSH and CDR2 LQKENI come from the germline V gene. The CDR3 coding sequence is TGTGCCAGCTCACCAGCGAGCACAGATACGCAGTATTTT. Translated, it gives CASSPASTDTQYF.

This clone was counted between two and nine times. The chain combines TRBV7-9 with TRBJ1-2; 9 bases agree with TRBD1. The CDR3 length is 16 residues. Germline V lookup: CDR1 SEHNR, CDR2 FQNEAQ (reference sequence). V shed 2 bases and J 0 bases; nucleotides not matched to a gene: 4. The DNA for the CDR3 is TGTGCCAGCAGCTTAACAGGGGGCGCTTCTAACTATGGCTACACCTTC. Protein sequence: CASSLTGGASNYGYTF.

Details on this clone: In the same sample, other DNA sequences code for this CDR3. The rearrangement uses TRBV2 and TRBJ2-7, with TRBD2 identical over 12 bases. CDR1 is SNHLY and CDR2 is FYNNEI in the germline V gene. The length of the CDR3 is 14 residues. Losses at the gene ends were 6 bases for V and 4 bases for J; bases not matched to a gene: 4. CDR3 sequence: CASRGTSGSYEQYF. The CDR3 DNA is TGTGCCAGCAGAGGGACTAGCGGGTCGTACGAGCAGTACTTC.